Below are 2 T cell receptor beta chains sequenced from a single sample in a study of T cells after somatic rescue of genetic block. Only in-frame clones appear in the TCRdb table, and some are missing; sequencing was by immunoSEQ multiplex PCR. This table has approximately 67,000 clones, around 90% appearing once. Sequencing was carried out using peripheral blood mononuclear cells (PBMCs). These TCRs come from a man in his forties.

The rearrangement joins TRBV6-6 to TRBJ1-5; D is perhaps TRBD1 (5 bases). CDR1 and CDR2 from the germline V gene are MNHNY and SVGAGI (reference sequence). There are 13 residues in the CDR3. Trimming shortened V by 5 bases and J by 5 bases, and 10 bases separated the two germline ends. CDR3 sequence reads: CASSNQGYQPQHF. CDR3 in DNA: TGTGCCAGCAGTAACCAGGGTTATCAGCCCCAGCATTTT.

The V gene is TRBV18, the J gene TRBJ2-6; D is possibly TRBD2 (6 bases). V dropped 6 bases and J dropped 4 bases, with 16 bases sitting between them. CDR3 length equals 16 residues. Germline lookup yields CDR1 KGHSH and CDR2 LQKENI. The CDR3 loop is CASSQTGGFGANVLTF. CDR3 sequence (DNA): TGTGCCAGCTCTCAAACCGGGGGTTTCGGGGCCAACGTCCTGACTTTC.